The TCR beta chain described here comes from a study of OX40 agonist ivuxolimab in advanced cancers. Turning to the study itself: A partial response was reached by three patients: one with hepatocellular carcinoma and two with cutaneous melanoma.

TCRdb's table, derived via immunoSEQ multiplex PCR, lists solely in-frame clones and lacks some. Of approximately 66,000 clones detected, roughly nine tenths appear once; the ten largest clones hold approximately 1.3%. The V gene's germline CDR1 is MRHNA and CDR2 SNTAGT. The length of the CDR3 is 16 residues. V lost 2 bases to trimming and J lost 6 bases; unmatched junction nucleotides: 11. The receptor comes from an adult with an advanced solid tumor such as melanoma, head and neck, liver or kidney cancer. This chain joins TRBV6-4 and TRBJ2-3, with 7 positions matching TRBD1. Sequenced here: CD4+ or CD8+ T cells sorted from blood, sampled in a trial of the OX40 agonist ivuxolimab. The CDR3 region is CASSDERGPEGDTQYF. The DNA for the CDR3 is TGTGCCAGCAGTGACGAAAGGGGGCCCGAAGGGGATACGCAGTATTTT.